The T cell receptor beta chain under discussion was sequenced for a study of T cells in Graves' hyperthyroidism and ophthalmopathy. This clonotype was seen a few times. The V end was cut by 4 bases, the J end by 6 bases, with 13 bases between. The CDR3 runs to 13 residues. Germline CDR1 MGHRA, CDR2 YSYEKL. Amplification of TCR beta CDR3 regions used RNA as the template. A first-round RT-PCR of the TCR CDR3 used the HTBI primer set. In TCRdb, the multiplex PCR reads were re-called with MiXCR into one record per CDR3 protein. This table has roughly 420,000 distinct CDR3 sequences, more than 15% appearing once.

The receptor was isolated from a woman younger than 30 with Graves' hyperthyroidism. Sequencing used blood. This chain uses TRBV4-1 with TRBJ2-7, with D uncertain. CDR3 sequence: CASSPQVVREQYF. The DNA of the CDR3 is TGCGCCAGCAGCCCCCAGGTCGTACGCGAGCAGTACTTC.